This T cell receptor beta chain was obtained from a study of blood T cell repertoires in COVID-19. Per the germline V gene, CDR1 is SGHTA and CDR2 is FQGTGA. V shed 5 bases and J 6 bases; nucleotides not matched to a gene: 4. The CDR3 totals 14 residues. The data were produced by immunoSEQ multiplex PCR, yet TCRdb's version contains in-frame clones alone and is incomplete. The top ten clones hold roughly 18% of a sample with around 72,000 clones, over 65% of them seen once. The source is a woman of 80 years or more with acute or convalescent COVID-19. The chain couples TRBV7-3 to TRBJ1-6, with 7 bases that match TRBD1. Sequenced material: peripheral blood. The CDR3 nucleotides are TGTGCCAGCAGCCGGGACAGTTTTAATTCACCCCTCCACTTT. Its translation: CASSRDSFNSPLHF.